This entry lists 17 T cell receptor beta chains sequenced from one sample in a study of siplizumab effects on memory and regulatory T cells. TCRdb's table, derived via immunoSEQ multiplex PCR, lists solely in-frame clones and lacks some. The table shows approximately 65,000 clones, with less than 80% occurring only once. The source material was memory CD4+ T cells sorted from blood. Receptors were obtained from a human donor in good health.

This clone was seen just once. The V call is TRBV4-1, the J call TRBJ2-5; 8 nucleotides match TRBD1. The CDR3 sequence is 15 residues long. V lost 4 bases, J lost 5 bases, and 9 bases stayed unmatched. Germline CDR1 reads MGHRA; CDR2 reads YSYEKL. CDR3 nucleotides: TGCGCCAGCAGCCCGGACAGGGCCCGTCTGGAGACCCAGTACTTC. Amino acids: CASSPDRARLETQYF.

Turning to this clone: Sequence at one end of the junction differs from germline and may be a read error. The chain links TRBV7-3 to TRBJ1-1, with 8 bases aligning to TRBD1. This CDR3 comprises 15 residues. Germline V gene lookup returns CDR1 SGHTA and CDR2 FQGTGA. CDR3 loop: CASSLTGGPNTEAFF. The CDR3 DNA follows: TGTGCCAGCAGCCTAACAGGGGGTCCGAACACTGAAGCTTTCTTT.

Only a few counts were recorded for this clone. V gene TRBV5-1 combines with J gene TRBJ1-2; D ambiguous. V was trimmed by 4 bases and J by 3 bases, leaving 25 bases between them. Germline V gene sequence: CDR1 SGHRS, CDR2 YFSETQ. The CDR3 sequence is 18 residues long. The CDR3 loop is CASSLLSSSYGRDYGYTF. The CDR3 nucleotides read TGCGCCAGCAGCCTCCTATCTTCTTCTTACGGGCGAGACTATGGCTACACCTTC.

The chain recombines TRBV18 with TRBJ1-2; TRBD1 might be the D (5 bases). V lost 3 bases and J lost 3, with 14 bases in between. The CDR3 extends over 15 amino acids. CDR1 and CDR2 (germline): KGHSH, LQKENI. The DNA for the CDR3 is TGTGCCAGCTCACCCCTAATGGGAGGGGACTATGGCTACACCTTC. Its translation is CASSPLMGGDYGYTF.

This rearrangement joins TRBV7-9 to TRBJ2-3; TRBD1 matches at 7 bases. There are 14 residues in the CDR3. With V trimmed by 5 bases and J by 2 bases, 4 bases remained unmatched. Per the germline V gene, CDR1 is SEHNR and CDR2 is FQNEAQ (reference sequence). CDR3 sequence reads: CASSPGTVTDTQYF. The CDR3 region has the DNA TGTGCCAGCAGCCCCGGGACAGTCACAGATACGCAGTATTTT.

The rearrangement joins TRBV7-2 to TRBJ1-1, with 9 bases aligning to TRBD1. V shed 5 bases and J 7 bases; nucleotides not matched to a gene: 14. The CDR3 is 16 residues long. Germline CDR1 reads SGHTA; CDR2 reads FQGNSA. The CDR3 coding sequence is TGTGCCAGCAGCGCCAAAGCCGGGACAGGGACCCATGAAGCTTTCTTT. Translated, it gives CASSAKAGTGTHEAFF.

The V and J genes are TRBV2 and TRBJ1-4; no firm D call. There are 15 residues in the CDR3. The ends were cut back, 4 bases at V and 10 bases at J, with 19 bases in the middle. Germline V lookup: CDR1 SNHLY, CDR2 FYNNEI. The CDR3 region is CASSALGAEAGKLFF. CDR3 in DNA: TGTGCCAGCAGTGCCCTGGGAGCAGAAGCAGGAAAACTGTTTTTT.

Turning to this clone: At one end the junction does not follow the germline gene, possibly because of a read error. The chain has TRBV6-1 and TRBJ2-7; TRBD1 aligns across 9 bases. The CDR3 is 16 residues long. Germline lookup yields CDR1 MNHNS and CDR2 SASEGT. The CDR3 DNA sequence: TGTGCCATCAGTGTTAGCTCGGGACAGGGTGGGTACGAGCAGTACTTC. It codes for CAISVSSGQGGYEQYF.

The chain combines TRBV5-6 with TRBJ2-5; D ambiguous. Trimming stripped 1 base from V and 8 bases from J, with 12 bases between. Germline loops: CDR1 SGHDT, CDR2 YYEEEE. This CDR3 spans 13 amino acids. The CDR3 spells CASSLRPGDTQYF. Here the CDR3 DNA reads TGTGCCAGCAGCTTGCGGCCAGGCGATACCCAGTACTTC.

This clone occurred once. In nucleotides, the CDR3 is TGTGCCGGAGGGCCTCGTGGCACTGAAGCTTTCTTT. Protein sequence: CAGGPRGTEAFF. The rearrangement links TRBV30 to TRBJ1-1; D remains unclear. The germline V gene encodes CDR1 GTSNPN and CDR2 SVGIG (reference sequence). Trimming removed 8 bases from V and 4 bases from J, with 14 bases in between. The CDR3 is 12 amino acids.

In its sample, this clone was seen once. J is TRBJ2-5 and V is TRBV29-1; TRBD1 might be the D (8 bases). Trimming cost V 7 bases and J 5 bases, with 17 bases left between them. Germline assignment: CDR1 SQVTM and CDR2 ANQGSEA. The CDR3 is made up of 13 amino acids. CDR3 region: CSAETGGVETQYF. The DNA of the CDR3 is TGCAGCGCCGAAACAGGGGGGGTGGAGACCCAGTACTTC.

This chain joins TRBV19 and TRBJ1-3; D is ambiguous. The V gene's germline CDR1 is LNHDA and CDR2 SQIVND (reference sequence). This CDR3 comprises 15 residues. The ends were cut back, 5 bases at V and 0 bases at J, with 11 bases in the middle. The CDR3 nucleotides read TGTGCCAGTAGTGATCCACCGAGCTCTGGAAACACCATATATTTT. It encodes CASSDPPSSGNTIYF.

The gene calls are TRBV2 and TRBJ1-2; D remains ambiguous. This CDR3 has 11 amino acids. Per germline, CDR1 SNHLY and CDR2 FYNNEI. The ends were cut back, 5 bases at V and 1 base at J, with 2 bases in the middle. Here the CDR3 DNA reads TGTGCCAGCAGTTTTAACTATGGCTACACCTTC. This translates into CASSFNYGYTF. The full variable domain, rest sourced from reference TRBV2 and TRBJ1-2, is EPEVTQTPSHQVTQMGQEVILRCVPISNHLYFYWYRQILGQKVEFLVSFYNNEISEKSEIFDDQFSVERPDGSNFTLKIRSTKLEDSAMYFCASSFNYGYTFGSGTRLTVV.

The CDR3 sequence is CAIGEGQNYEQYF. CDR3 DNA sequence: TGTGCCATCGGCGAGGGACAGAACTACGAGCAGTACTTC. V is TRBV10-3 and J is TRBJ2-7; 7 bases are shared with TRBD1. After removal of 8 bases from V and 3 bases from J, the junction contained 7 bases not matched to a gene. This CDR3 comprises 13 residues. Germline assignment: CDR1 ENHRY and CDR2 SYGVKD.

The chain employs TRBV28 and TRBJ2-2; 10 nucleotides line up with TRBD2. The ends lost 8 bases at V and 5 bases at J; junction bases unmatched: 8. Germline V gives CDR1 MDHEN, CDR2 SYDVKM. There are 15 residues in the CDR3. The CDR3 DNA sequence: TGTGCCAGCCTTACCGGGACTAGCGTTACCGGGGAGCTGTTTTTT. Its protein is CASLTGTSVTGELFF. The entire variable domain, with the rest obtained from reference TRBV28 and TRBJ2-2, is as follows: DVKVTQSSRYLVKRTGEKVFLECVQDMDHENMFWYRQDPGLGLRLIYFSYDVKMKEKGDIPEGYSVSREKKERFSLILESASTNQTSMYLCASLTGTSVTGELFFGEGSRLTVL.

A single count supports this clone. CDR3 bases: TGTGCCAGCAGGGCCCACGGGTACGACGAGCAGTACTTC. Amino acid sequence: CASRAHGYDEQYF. This chain links TRBV7-2 with TRBJ2-7; unclear D gene. The CDR3 contains 13 residues. V lost 6 bases to trimming and J lost 5 bases, with 14 bases between them. Germline V gene sequence: CDR1 SGHTA, CDR2 FQGNSA.

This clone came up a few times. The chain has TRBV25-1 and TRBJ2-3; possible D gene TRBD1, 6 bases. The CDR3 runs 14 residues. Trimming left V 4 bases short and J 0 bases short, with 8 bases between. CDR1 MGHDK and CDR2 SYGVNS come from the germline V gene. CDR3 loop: CASSADRSTDTQYF. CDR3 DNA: TGTGCCAGCAGTGCGGACAGAAGCACAGATACGCAGTATTTT.